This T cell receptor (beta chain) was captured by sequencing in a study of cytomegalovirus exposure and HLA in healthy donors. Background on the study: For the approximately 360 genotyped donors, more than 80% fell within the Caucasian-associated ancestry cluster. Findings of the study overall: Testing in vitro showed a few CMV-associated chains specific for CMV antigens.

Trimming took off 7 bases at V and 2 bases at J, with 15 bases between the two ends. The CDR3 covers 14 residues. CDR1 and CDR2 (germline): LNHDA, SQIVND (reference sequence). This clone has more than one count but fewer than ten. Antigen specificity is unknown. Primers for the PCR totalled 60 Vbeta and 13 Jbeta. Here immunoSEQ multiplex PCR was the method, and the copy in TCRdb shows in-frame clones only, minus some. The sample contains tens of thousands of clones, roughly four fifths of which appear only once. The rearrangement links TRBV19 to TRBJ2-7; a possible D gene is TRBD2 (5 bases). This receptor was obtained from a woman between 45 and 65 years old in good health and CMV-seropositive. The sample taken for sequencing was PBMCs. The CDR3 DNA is TGTGCCAGTAAACCCGCGGGCAGTGCCTACGAGCAGTACTTC. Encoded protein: CASKPAGSAYEQYF.